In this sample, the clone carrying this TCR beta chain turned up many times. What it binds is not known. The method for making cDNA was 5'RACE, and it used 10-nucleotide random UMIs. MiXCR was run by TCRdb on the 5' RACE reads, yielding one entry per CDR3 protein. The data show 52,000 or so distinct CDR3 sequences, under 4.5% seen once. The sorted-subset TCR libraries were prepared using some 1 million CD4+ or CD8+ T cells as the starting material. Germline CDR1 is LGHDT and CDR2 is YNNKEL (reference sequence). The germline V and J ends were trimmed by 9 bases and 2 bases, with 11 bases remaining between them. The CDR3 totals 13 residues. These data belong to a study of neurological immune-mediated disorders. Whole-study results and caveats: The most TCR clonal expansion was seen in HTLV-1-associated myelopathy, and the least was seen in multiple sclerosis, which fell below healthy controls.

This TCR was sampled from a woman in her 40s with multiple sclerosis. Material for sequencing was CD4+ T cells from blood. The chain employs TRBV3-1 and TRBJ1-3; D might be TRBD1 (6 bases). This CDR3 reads CASSGTTGNTIYF. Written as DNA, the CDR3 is TGTGCCAGTAGTGGGACAACTGGAAACACCATATATTTT.